The 5 T cell receptor beta chains below were found in one sample sequenced in a study of OX40 agonist ivuxolimab in advanced cancers. Produced via immunoSEQ multiplex PCR; TCRdb's table is partial and in-frame only. Of over 80,000 clones listed, about nine tenths were seen once; the top ten hold about 0.3%. This sample comprised CD4+ or CD8+ T cells sorted from blood, obtained in a trial of the OX40 agonist ivuxolimab. Receptor source: an adult with an advanced solid tumor such as melanoma, head and neck, liver or kidney cancer.

The rearrangement links TRBV21-1 to TRBJ1-4; the table gives TRBD1 as D, unverified against the DNA. TRBV21-1 is shown as a pseudogene. CDR3 length equals 18 residues. The CDR3 region has the DNA TGTGCCAGCAGCAATGGTCGGACAGTCCTTGCAACTAATGAAAAACTGTTTTTT. This encodes CASSNGRTVLATNEKLFF.

The V call is TRBV27, the J call TRBJ2-6; 12 bases fit TRBD1. With V trimmed by 6 bases and J by 0 bases, 9 bases remained unmatched. From germline, CDR1 is MNHEY and CDR2 SMNVEV (reference sequence). The CDR3 is made up of 19 amino acids. The CDR3 DNA reads as TGTGCCAGCAGACCCAACCCGGGACAGGGGGCCTCTGGGGCCAACGTCCTGACTTTC. Residues: CASRPNPGQGASGANVLTF.

The chain recombines TRBV27 with TRBJ2-1; 8 nucleotides align to TRBD2. The CDR3 is 16 amino acids. Per the germline V gene, CDR1 is MNHEY and CDR2 is SMNVEV (reference sequence). Germline trimming cut 9 bases from V and 7 bases from J; bases unmatched to any gene: 17. The CDR3, as DNA: TGTGCCAGTTTAAAATTCCAGGCGGGAGGACGGAATGAGCAGTTCTTC. It codes for CASLKFQAGGRNEQFF.

This clone has just one count. The chain couples TRBV5-5 to TRBJ2-4, with D possibly matching TRBD1 (5 bases). V lost 5 bases, J lost 1 base, and 10 bases lay in between. The germline V gene has CDR1 SGHKS and CDR2 YYEKEE (reference sequence). The CDR3 consists of 14 residues. The CDR3 loop is CASSPGWAKNIQYF. DNA for the CDR3: TGTGCCAGCAGTCCAGGGTGGGCCAAAAACATTCAGTACTTC.

The V gene is TRBV4-3, the J gene TRBJ2-7; 8 nucleotides line up with TRBD2. This CDR3 comprises 15 residues. Trimming removed 1 base from V and 4 bases from J; junction bases left unmatched: 6. CDR1 is LGHNA, CDR2 YSLEER, per germline. The CDR3, as DNA: TGCGCCAGCAGCCAAGTTGCGGGAGGACCTTACGAGCAGTACTTC. Protein product: CASSQVAGGPYEQYF.